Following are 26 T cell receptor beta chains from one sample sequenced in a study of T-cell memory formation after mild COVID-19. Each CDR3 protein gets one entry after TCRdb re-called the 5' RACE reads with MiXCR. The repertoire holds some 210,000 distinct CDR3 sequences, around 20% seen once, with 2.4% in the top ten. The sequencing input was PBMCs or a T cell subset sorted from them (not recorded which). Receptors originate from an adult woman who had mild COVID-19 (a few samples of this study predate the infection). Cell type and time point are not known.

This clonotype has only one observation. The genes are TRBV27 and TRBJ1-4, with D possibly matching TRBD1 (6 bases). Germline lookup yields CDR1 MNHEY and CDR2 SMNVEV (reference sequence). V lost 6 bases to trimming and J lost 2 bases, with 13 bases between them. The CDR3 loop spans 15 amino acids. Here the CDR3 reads CASRTRQATNEKLFF. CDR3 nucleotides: TGTGCCAGCAGAACACGACAGGCGACTAATGAAAAACTGTTTTTT.

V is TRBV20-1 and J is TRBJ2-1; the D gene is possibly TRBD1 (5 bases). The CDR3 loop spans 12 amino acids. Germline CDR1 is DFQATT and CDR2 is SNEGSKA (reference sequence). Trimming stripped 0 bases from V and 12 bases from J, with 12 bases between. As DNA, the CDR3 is TGCAGTGCTAGAGAAGGGGAATGGCTGCAGTTCTTC. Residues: CSAREGEWLQFF.

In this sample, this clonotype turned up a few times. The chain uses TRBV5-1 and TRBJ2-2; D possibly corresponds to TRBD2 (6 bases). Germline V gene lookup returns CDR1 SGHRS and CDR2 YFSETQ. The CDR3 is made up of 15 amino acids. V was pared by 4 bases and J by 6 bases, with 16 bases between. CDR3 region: CASSLTSLRSGELFF. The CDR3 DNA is TGCGCCAGCAGCCTGACTAGTTTGAGGTCCGGGGAGCTGTTTTTT.

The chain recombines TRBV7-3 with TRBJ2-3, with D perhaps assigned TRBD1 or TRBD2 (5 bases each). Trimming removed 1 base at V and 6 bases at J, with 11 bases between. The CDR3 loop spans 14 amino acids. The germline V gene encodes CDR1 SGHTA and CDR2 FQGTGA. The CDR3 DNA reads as TGTGCCAGCAGCTTAATGGGGACGAGGGATACGCAGTATTTT. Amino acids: CASSLMGTRDTQYF. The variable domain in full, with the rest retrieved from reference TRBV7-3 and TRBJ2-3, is GAGVSQTPSNKVTEKGKYVELRCDPISGHTALYWYRQSLGQGPEFLIYFQGTGAADDSGLPNDRFFAVRPEGSVSTLKIQRTERGDSAVYLCASSLMGTRDTQYFGPGTRLTVL.

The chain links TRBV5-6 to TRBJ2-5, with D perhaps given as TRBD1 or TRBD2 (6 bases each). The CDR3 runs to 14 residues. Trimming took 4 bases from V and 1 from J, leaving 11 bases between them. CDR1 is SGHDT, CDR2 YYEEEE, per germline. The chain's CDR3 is CASSQQGLQETQYF. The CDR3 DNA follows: TGTGCCAGCAGCCAACAGGGACTCCAAGAGACCCAGTACTTC.

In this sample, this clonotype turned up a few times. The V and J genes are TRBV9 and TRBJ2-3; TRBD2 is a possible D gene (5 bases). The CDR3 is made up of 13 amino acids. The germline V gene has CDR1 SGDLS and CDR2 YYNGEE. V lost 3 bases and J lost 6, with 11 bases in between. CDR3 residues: CASSDRSGDTQYF. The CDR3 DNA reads TGTGCCAGCAGCGACCGATCGGGGGATACGCAGTATTTT. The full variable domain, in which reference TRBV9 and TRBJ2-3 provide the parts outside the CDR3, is DSGVTQTPKHLITATGQRVTLRCSPRSGDLSVYWYQQSLDQGLQFLIQYYNGEERAKGNILERFSAQQFPDLHSELNLSSLELGDSALYFCASSDRSGDTQYFGPGTRLTVL.

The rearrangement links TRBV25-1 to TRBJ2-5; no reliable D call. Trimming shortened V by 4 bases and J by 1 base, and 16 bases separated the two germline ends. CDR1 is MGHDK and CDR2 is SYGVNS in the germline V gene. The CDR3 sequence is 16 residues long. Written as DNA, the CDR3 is TGTGCCAGCAGTGCTCTAATCGGGTCAGGCCAAGAGACCCAGTACTTC. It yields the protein CASSALIGSGQETQYF.

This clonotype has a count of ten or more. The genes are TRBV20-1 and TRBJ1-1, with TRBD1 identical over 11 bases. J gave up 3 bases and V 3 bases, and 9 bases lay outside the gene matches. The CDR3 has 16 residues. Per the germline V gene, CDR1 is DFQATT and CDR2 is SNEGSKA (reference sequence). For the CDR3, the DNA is TGCAGTGCTAGCGTGGACAGGGGGCTCACAGACACTGAAGCTTTCTTT. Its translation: CSASVDRGLTDTEAFF.

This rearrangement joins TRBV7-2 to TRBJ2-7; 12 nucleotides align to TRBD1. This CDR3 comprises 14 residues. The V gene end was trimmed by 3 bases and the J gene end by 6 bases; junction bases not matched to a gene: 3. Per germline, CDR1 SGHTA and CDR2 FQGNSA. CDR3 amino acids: CASSLGQGASEQYF. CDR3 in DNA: TGTGCCAGCAGCTTGGGACAGGGGGCGTCCGAGCAGTACTTC. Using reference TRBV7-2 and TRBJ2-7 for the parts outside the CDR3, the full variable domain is GAGVSQSPSNKVTEKGKDVELRCDPISGHTALYWYRQSLGQGLEFLIYFQGNSAPDKSGLPSDRFSAERTGGSVSTLTIQRTQQEDSAVYLCASSLGQGASEQYFGPGTRLTVT.

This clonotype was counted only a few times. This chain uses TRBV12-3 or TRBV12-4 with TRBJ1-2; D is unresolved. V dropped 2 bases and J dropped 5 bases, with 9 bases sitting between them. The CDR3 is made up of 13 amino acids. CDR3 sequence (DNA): TGTGCCAGCAGTTTAAGCGCACTTTATGGCTACACCTTC. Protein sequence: CASSLSALYGYTF.

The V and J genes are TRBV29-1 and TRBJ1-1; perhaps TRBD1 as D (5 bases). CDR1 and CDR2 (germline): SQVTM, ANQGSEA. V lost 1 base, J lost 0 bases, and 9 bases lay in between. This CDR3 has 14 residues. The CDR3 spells CSVEAAGMNTEAFF. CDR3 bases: TGCAGCGTTGAAGCGGCAGGGATGAACACTGAAGCTTTCTTT. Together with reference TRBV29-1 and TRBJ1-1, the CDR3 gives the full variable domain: SAVISQKPSRDICQRGTSLTIQCQVDSQVTMMFWYRQQPGQSLTLIATANQGSEATYESGFVIDKFPISRPNLTFSTLTVSNMSPEDSSIYLCSVEAAGMNTEAFFGQGTRLTVV.

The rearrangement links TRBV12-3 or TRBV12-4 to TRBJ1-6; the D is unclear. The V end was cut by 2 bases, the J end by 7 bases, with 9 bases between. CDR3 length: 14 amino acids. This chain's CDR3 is CASSLQVGNSPLHF. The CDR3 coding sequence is TGTGCCAGCAGTTTACAGGTGGGGAATTCACCCCTCCACTTT.

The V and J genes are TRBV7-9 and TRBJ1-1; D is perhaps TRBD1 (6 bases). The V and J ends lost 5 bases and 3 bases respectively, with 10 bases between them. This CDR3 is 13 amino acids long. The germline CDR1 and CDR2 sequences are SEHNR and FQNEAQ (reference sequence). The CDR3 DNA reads TGTGCCAGCAGCGACAGGACATACACTGAAGCTTTCTTT. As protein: CASSDRTYTEAFF.

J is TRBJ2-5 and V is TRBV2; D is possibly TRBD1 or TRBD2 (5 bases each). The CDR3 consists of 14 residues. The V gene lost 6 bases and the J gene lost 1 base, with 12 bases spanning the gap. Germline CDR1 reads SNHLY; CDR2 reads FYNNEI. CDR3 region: CASSEGRIQETQYF. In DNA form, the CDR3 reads TGTGCCAGCAGCGAGGGACGGATCCAAGAGACCCAGTACTTC.

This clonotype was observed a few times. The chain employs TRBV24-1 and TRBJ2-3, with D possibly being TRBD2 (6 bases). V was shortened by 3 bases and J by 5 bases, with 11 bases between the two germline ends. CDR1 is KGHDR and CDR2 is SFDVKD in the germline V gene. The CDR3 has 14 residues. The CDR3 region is CATSDRLVRDTQYF. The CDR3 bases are TGTGCCACCAGTGATCGACTAGTTCGAGATACGCAGTATTTT.

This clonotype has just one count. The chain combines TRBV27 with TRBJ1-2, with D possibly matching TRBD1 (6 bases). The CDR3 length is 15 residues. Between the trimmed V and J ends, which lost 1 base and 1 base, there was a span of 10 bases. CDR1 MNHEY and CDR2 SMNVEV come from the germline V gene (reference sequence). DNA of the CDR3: TGTGCCAGCAGTTTATTTGGGGGGCTTAACTATGGCTACACCTTC. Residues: CASSLFGGLNYGYTF.

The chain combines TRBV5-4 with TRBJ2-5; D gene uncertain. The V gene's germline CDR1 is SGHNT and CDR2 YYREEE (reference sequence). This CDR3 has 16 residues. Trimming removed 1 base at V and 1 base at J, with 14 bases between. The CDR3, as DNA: TGTGCCAGCAGCTTGAAGGCAGCGACCCTCCAAGAGACCCAGTACTTC. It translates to CASSLKAATLQETQYF.

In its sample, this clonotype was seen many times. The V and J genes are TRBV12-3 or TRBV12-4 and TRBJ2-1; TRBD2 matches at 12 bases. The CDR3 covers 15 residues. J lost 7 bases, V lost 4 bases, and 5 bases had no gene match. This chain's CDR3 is CASSWTSGALNEQFF. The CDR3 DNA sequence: TGTGCCAGCAGTTGGACTAGCGGGGCCTTAAATGAGCAGTTCTTC.

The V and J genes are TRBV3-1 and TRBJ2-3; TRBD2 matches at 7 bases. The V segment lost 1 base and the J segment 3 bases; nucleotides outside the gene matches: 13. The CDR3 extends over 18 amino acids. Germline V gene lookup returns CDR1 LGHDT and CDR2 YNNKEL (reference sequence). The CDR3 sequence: CASSQGRYSSGRTDTQYF. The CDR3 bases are TGTGCCAGCAGCCAAGGAAGGTATTCTAGCGGAAGGACAGATACGCAGTATTTT.

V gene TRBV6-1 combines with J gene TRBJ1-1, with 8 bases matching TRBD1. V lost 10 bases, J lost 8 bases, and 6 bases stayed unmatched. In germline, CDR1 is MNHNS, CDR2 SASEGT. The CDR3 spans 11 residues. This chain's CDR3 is CATRDRWEAFF. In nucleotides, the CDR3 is TGTGCCACCAGGGACAGGTGGGAAGCTTTCTTT.

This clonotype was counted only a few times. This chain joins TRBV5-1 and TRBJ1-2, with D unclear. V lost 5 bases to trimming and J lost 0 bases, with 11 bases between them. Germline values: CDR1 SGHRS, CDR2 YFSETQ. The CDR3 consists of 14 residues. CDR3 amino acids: CASRVSAPNYGYTF. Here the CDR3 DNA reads TGCGCCAGCAGGGTATCGGCACCTAACTATGGCTACACCTTC.

Here the CDR3 reads CASRIGSTGKDQPQHF. The CDR3 DNA follows: TGTGCCAGCAGGATCGGCTCGACAGGGAAAGATCAGCCCCAGCATTTT. The rearrangement links TRBV12-3 or TRBV12-4 to TRBJ1-5, with TRBD1 identical over 7 bases. This CDR3 region has 16 residues. J gave up 5 bases and V 6 bases, and 13 bases lay outside the gene matches.

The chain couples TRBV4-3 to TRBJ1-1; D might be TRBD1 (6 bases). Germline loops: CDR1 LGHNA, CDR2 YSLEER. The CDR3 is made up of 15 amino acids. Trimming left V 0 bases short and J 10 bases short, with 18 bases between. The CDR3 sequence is CASSQDSGSGGPAFF. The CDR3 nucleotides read TGCGCCAGCAGCCAAGATAGTGGATCGGGGGGCCCAGCTTTCTTT.

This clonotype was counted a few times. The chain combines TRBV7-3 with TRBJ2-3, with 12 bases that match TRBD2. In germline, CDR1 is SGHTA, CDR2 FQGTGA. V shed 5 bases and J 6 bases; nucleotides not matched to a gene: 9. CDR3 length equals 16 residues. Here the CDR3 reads CASSPGLAGFRDTQYF. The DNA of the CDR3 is TGTGCCAGCAGCCCCGGACTAGCGGGGTTTAGGGATACGCAGTATTTT.

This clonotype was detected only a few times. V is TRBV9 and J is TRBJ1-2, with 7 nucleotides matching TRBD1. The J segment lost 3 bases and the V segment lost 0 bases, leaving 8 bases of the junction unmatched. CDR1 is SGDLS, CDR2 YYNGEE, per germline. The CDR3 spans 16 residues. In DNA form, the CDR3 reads TGTGCCAGCAGCGTAGTGGCAGGGGGTGATGACTATGGCTACACCTTC. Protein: CASSVVAGGDDYGYTF.

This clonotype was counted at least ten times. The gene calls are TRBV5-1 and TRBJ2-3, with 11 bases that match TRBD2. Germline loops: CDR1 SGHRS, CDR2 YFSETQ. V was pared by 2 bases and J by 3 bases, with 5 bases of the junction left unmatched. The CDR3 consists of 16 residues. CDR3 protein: CASSFSSGRITDTQYF. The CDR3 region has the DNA TGCGCCAGCAGCTTTTCTAGCGGGAGGATTACAGATACGCAGTATTTT.